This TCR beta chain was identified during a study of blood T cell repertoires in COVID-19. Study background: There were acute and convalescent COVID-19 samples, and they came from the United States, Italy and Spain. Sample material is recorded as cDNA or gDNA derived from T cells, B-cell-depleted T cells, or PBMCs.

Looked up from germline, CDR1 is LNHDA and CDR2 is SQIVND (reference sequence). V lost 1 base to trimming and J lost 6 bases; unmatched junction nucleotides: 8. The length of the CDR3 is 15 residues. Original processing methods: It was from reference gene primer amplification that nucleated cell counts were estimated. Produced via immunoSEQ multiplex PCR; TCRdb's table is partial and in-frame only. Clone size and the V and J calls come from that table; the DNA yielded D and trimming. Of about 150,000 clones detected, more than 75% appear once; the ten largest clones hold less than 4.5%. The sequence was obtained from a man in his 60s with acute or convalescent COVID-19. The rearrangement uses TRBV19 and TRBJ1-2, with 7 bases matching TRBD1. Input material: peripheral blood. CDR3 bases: TGTGCCAGTAGTATAGTACCCCAGGGGGGCCATGGCTACACCTTC. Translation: CASSIVPQGGHGYTF.